This T cell receptor (beta chain) was observed in a study of T-cell memory formation after mild COVID-19. Background on the study: Most TCR clusters belonged to a single donor. Study outcomes and limitations: Clones that contracted from day 15 to 85 had balanced CD4/CD8; later expanders were CD4+ biased.

5'RACE primed at constant segments yielded TCR alpha and TCR beta cDNA libraries bearing sample barcodes and UMIs. TCRdb called the 5' RACE reads again in MiXCR, with one record for every CDR3 protein. The repertoire holds roughly 250,000 distinct CDR3 sequences, with over 15% as singletons. CDR1 is LGHNA, CDR2 YNFKEQ, per germline. V was shortened by 4 bases and J by 2 bases, with 12 bases between the two germline ends. The CDR3 spans 14 residues. In regard to this clonotype: The antigen is undetermined.

This sequence was found in a man younger than 35 who had mild COVID-19 (a few samples of this study predate the infection). Cell type and time point are not known. The chain is built from TRBV4-2 and TRBJ2-7; either TRBD1 or TRBD2 may supply D (5 bases each). The sample was PBMCs or a T cell subset sorted from them (not recorded which). CDR3 sequence: CASSPQVGAYEQYF. The CDR3 nucleotides are TGTGCCAGCAGCCCACAGGTGGGGGCCTACGAGCAGTACTTC.